One sample yielded the 16 T cell receptor beta chains listed below, sequenced in a study of T cell responses to AZD1222 COVID-19 vaccine. Here immunoSEQ multiplex PCR was the method, and the copy in TCRdb shows in-frame clones only, minus some. Of 150,000 to 200,000 clones listed, less than 95% are singletons. The material was peripheral blood, obtained on day 0 of AZD1222 vaccination. These receptor sequences come from an adult in good health.

V usage is TRBV19 and J usage is TRBJ2-1; 13 bases are a match to TRBD2. The V segment lost 2 bases and the J segment 6 bases; nucleotides outside the gene matches: 7. Germline loops: CDR1 LNHDA, CDR2 SQIVND (reference sequence). The length of the CDR3 is 17 residues. CDR3: CASSIQLAGGPFNEQFF. CDR3 DNA: TGTGCCAGTAGTATACAACTAGCGGGAGGGCCTTTCAATGAGCAGTTCTTC.

The chain carries TRBV6-2 or TRBV6-3 and TRBJ2-7; D gene ambiguous. Germline-derived CDR1 and CDR2 are MNHEY and SVGEGT. Deletions cut 3 bases from V and 5 bases from J, with 8 bases between. This CDR3 region has 12 residues. CDR3 DNA sequence: TGTGCCAGCAGTTATACCGAGAACGAGCAGTACTTC. Amino acids: CASSYTENEQYF.

The chain combines TRBV28 with TRBJ1-1; perhaps TRBD1 as D (6 bases). V was trimmed by 6 bases and J by 1 base, leaving 15 bases between them. The CDR3 is made up of 15 amino acids. The germline V gene encodes CDR1 MDHEN and CDR2 SYDVKM. The CDR3 here is CASRRGAQGNTEAFF. CDR3 bases: TGTGCCAGCAGGCGGGGGGCCCAAGGGAACACTGAAGCTTTCTTT.

This chain links TRBV27 with TRBJ2-6; D is ambiguous. CDR1 and CDR2 from the germline V gene are MNHEY and SMNVEV (reference sequence). The V gene lost 6 bases and the J gene lost 4 bases, with 7 bases spanning the gap. The CDR3 is made up of 13 amino acids. As DNA, the CDR3 is TGTGCCAGCAGGATAACAGGGGCCAACGTCCTGACTTTC. Translation: CASRITGANVLTF.

The V call is TRBV7-5, the J call TRBJ1-5. TRBV7-5 is assigned pseudogene status. This CDR3 spans 18 amino acids. The chain's CDR3 is CVRSLFPDGLYSNQPQHF. The CDR3 region has the DNA TGTGTCAGAAGCTTATTTCCGGACGGATTGTATAGCAATCAGCCCCAGCATTTT.

The chain carries TRBV5-5 and TRBJ1-5; D is undetermined. The CDR3 runs 16 residues. The V and J ends lost 0 bases and 1 base respectively, with 11 bases between them. CDR1 SGHKS and CDR2 YYEKEE come from the germline V gene (reference sequence). The CDR3 bases are TGTGCCAGCAGCTTGGCCGGTGGTCCCAGCAATCAGCCCCAGCATTTT. It codes for CASSLAGGPSNQPQHF.

The V call is TRBV13, the J call TRBJ2-7, with D hard to call. This CDR3 is built from 15 residues. Germline V gene data show CDR1 as PRHDT and CDR2 as FYEKMQ (reference sequence). V lost 4 bases to trimming and J lost 0 bases, with 13 bases between them. The chain's CDR3 is CASSYRPGDSYEQYF. CDR3 coding DNA: TGTGCCAGCAGCTACAGACCGGGCGACTCCTACGAGCAGTACTTC.

The CDR3 coding sequence is TGTGCCAGCAGCTTAGCCCTAGAGGGGGCGCGGGGCTACACCTTC. It is translated as CASSLALEGARGYTF. The V and J genes are TRBV7-9 and TRBJ1-2; TRBD1 matches 7 bases. There are 15 residues in the CDR3. CDR1 SEHNR and CDR2 FQNEAQ come from the germline V gene (reference sequence). V dropped 0 bases and J dropped 8; count of bases not matched to a gene: 9.

The chain has TRBV5-5 and TRBJ2-7, with 8 nucleotides matching TRBD1. Trimming took 2 bases from V and 2 from J; bases not matched to a gene: 6. This CDR3 comprises 15 residues. Looked up from germline, CDR1 is SGHKS and CDR2 is YYEKEE (reference sequence). CDR3 DNA sequence: TGTGCCAGCAGCTTCCCCGGGACAGGCACCTACGAGCAGTACTTC. This gives the protein CASSFPGTGTYEQYF.

The gene calls are TRBV6-5 and TRBJ2-1; D is uncertain. Germline V gene sequence: CDR1 MNHEY, CDR2 SVGAGI. CDR3 length equals 13 residues. The V end lost 1 base, the J end lost 4 bases, and 5 bases lay between the germline ends. CDR3 sequence: CASSYLGYNEQFF. In DNA form, the CDR3 reads TGTGCCAGCAGTTACTTGGGGTACAATGAGCAGTTCTTC.

The chain uses TRBV9 and TRBJ1-2, with D unresolved. This CDR3 has 13 amino acids. In germline, CDR1 is SGDLS, CDR2 YYNGEE. The germline V and J ends were trimmed by 3 bases and 1 base, with 7 bases remaining between them. As DNA, the CDR3 is TGTGCCAGCAGCGGAGTTATTAACTATGGCTACACCTTC. It is translated as CASSGVINYGYTF.

The V and J genes are TRBV5-1 and TRBJ1-4; D is unresolved. The CDR3 covers 14 residues. In germline, CDR1 is SGHRS, CDR2 YFSETQ. V was cut by 4 bases and J by 7 bases, with 14 bases left in between. The CDR3 is CASSPPEAGEKLFF. Written as DNA, the CDR3 is TGCGCCAGCAGCCCCCCGGAGGCGGGTGAAAAACTGTTTTTT.

The chain uses TRBV23-1 and TRBJ1-1; no clear D gene. TRBV23-1 is designated an ORF whose function remains uncertain. Trimming shortened V by 4 bases and J by 6 bases, and 27 bases separated the two germline ends. The CDR3 has 18 residues. CDR3: CASSPDVILSAPGAEAFF. The DNA of the CDR3 is TGCGCCAGCAGTCCCGACGTTATTTTAAGCGCTCCCGGGGCTGAAGCTTTCTTT.

This clone came up once. This rearrangement joins TRBV6-1 to TRBJ2-7; 7 bases are shared with TRBD2. CDR3 length: 18 residues. J lost 0 bases, V lost 3 bases, and 14 bases had no gene match. Germline V gene sequence: CDR1 MNHNS, CDR2 SASEGT. CDR3 in DNA: TGTGCCAGCAGTGACCGAACGCGCGCTAGCGGTCACTCCTACGAGCAGTACTTC. It translates to CASSDRTRASGHSYEQYF.

The V call is TRBV30, the J call TRBJ1-5; D perhaps matches TRBD1 (6 bases). CDR1 is GTSNPN, CDR2 SVGIG, per germline (reference sequence). The V end was cut by 2 bases, the J end by 4 bases, with 9 bases between. CDR3 length equals 13 residues. CDR3 sequence reads: CAWSSQGNQPQHF. CDR3 in DNA: TGTGCCTGGAGTTCACAGGGTAATCAGCCCCAGCATTTT.

The genes are TRBV20-1 and TRBJ2-2; 8 positions agree with TRBD2. Germline CDR1 and CDR2: DFQATT and SNEGSKA (reference sequence). With 3 bases clipped from V and 5 bases from J, the junction kept 5 bases outside the gene matches. This CDR3 spans 14 amino acids. The CDR3 here is CSASLPGGTGELFF. For the CDR3, the DNA is TGCAGTGCTAGTCTCCCGGGGGGGACCGGGGAGCTGTTTTTT.